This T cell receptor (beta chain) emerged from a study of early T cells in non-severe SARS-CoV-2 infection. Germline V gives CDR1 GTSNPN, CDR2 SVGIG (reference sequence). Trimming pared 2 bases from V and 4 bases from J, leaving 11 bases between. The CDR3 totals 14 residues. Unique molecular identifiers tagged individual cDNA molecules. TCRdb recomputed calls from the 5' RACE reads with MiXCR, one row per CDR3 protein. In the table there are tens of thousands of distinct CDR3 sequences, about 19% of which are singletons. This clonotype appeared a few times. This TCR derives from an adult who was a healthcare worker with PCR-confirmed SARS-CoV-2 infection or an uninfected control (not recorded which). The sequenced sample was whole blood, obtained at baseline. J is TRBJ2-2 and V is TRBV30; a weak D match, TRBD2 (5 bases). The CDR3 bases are TGTGCCTGGAGTTTCCGGGGTGGCACCGGGGAGCTGTTTTTT. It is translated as CAWSFRGGTGELFF.